One T cell receptor beta chain is described in this entry. This sample is drawn from a study of blood T cell repertoires in COVID-19. In the original analysis: Amplification of reference gene primers provided the estimated nucleated cell counts. Sequenced by immunoSEQ multiplex PCR; TCRdb stores in-frame clones only, minus some. That table gives V, J and clone size, and the DNA gave D and trimming. The sample contains about 86,000 clones, around 80% of which appear only once. This CDR3 is built from 15 residues. V lost 0 bases to trimming and J lost 5 bases; unmatched junction nucleotides: 6. Per germline, CDR1 SGHRS and CDR2 YFSETQ.

The chain joins TRBV5-1 to TRBJ2-7; 9 nucleotides agree with TRBD1. The sequence was collected from a woman over 75 with active or convalescent COVID-19. The sequenced sample was peripheral blood. CDR3 protein: CASSLAGQGMDEQYF. The CDR3, as DNA: TGCGCCAGCAGCTTGGCAGGACAGGGGATGGACGAGCAGTACTTC. Full variable domain (remainder filled in from reference TRBV5-1 and TRBJ2-7): KAGVTQTPRYLIKTRGQQVTLSCSPISGHRSVSWYQQTPGQGLQFLFEYFSETQRNKGNFPGRFSGRQFSNSRSEMNVSTLELGDSALYLCASSLAGQGMDEQYFGPGTRLTVT.